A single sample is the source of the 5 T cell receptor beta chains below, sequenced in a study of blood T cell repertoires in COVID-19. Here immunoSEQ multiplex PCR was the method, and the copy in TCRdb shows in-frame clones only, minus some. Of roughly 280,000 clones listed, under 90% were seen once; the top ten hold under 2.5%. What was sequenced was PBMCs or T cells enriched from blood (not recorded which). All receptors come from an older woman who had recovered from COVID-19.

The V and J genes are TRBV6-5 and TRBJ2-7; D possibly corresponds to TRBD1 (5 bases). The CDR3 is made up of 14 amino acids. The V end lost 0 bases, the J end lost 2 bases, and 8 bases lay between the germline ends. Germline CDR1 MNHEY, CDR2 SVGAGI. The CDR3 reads CASSYSTGTYEQYF. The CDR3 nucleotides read TGTGCCAGCAGTTACTCAACAGGTACCTACGAGCAGTACTTC.

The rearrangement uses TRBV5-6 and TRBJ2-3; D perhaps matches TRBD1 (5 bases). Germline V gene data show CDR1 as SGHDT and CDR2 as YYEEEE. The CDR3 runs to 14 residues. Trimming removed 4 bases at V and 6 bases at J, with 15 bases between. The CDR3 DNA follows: TGTGCCAGCAGCCTTGCCGACAGACTCGATACGCAGTATTTT. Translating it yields CASSLADRLDTQYF.

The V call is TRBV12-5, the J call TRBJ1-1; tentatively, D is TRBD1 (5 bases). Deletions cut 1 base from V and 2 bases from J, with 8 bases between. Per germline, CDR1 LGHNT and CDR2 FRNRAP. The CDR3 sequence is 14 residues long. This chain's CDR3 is CASGLAQDNTEAFF. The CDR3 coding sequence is TGTGCTAGTGGTTTGGCACAGGATAACACTGAAGCTTTCTTT.

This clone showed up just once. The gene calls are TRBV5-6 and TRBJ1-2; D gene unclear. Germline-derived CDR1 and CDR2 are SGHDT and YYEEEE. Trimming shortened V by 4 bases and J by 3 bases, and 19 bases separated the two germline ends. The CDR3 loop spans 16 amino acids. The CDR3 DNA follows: TGTGCCAGCAGCGGACTAAAGATACGGACGGACTATGGCTACACCTTC. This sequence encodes CASSGLKIRTDYGYTF.

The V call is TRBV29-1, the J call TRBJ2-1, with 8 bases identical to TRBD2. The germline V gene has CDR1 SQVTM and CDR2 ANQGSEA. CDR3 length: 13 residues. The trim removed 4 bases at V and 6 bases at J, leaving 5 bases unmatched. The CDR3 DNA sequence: TGCAGCGTTGCGGGACTAGTCGGCAATGAGCAGTTCTTC. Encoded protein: CSVAGLVGNEQFF.